This T cell receptor (beta chain) was identified in a study of shared clonotypes between healthy human individuals. The CDR3 has 16 residues. CDR1 is SGHDT and CDR2 is YYEEEE in the germline V gene. Losses at the gene ends were 0 bases for V and 8 bases for J; bases not matched to a gene: 11. The repertoire was sequenced with immunoSEQ multiplex PCR; TCRdb's copy has only in-frame clones and lacks some. In the table there are 730,000 or so clones, 72% of which are singletons. The chain links TRBV5-6 to TRBJ1-2, with TRBD1 identical over 9 bases. This TCR derives from a woman in her thirties in good health. The material sequenced was memory CD4+ T cells sorted from blood. Regarding subset: CD45RA-negative fraction. The CDR3 loop is CASSLVGQGKVGGYTF. CDR3 bases: TGTGCCAGCAGCTTGGTGGGACAGGGTAAGGTCGGCGGCTACACCTTC.